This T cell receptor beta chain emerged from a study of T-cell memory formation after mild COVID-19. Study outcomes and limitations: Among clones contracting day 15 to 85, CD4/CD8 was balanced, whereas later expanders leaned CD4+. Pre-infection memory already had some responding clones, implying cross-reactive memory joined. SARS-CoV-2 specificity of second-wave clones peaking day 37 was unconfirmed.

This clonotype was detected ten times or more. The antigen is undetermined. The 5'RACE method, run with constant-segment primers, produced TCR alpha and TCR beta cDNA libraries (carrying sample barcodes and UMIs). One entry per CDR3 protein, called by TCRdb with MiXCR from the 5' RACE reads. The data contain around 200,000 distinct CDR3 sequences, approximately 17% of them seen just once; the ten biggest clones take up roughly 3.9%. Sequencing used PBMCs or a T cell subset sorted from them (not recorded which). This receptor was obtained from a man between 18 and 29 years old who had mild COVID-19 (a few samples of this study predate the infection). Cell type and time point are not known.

This chain's CDR3 is CASSPSAGLINQPQHF. The CDR3 nucleotides read TGTGCCAGCTCACCATCGGCAGGGCTCATCAATCAGCCCCAGCATTTT. This chain uses TRBV18 with TRBJ1-5; tentative D call: TRBD1 (5 bases). CDR1 is KGHSH, CDR2 LQKENI, per germline. This CDR3 contains 16 residues. Trimming removed 2 bases from V and 3 bases from J, with 14 bases in between.